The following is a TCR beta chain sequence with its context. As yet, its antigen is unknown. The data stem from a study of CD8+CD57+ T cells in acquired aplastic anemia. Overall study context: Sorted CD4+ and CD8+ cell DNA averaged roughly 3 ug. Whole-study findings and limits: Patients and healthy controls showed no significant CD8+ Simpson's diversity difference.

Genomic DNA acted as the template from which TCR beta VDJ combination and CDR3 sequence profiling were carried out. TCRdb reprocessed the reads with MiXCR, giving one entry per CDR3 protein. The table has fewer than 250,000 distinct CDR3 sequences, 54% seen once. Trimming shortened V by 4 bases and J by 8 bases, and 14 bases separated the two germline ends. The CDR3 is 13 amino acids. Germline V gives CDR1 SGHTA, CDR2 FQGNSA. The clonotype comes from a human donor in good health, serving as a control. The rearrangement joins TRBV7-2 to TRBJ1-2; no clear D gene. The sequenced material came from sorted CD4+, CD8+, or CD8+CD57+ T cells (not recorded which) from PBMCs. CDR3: CASSSLGEFGYTF. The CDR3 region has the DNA TGTGCCAGCAGCTCACTGGGAGAATTCGGCTACACCTTC.